This TCR beta chain was observed in a study of TIL therapy for anti-PD-1-resistant metastatic lung cancer. The overall study: Tumors were harvested before any PD-1/PD-L1 blockade. Half of patients were current or former smokers.

The germline gives CDR1 SGHDT, CDR2 YYEEEE. The length of the CDR3 is 12 residues. V dropped 4 bases and J dropped 4 bases, with 6 bases sitting between them. Specified time point: pre-treatment sample, taken before nivolumab and TIL therapy. The immunoSEQ assay was v3. Assay: immunoSEQ multiplex PCR; the TCRdb copy retains only in-frame clones and omits some. The sample contains roughly 20,000 clones, over 70% of which appear only once. The V and J genes are TRBV5-6 and TRBJ1-5; D gene ambiguous. The origin of this receptor is a person between 30 and 80 years old with non-small cell lung cancer. This sample comprised blood, obtained at baseline. The CDR3 DNA is TGTGCCAGCAGCAATCTGAATCAGCCCCAGCATTTT. It is translated as CASSNLNQPQHF.